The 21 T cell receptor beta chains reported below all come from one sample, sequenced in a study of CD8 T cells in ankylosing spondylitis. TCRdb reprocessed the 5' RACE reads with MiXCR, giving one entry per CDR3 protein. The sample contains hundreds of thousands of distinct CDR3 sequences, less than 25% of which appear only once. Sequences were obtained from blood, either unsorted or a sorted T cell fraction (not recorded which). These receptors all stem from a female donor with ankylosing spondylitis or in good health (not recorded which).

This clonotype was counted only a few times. CDR3 residues: CAIKARTDQETQYF. Here the CDR3 DNA reads TGTGCCATCAAGGCGAGGACAGATCAAGAGACCCAGTACTTC. The chain carries TRBV10-3 and TRBJ2-5, with D perhaps TRBD1 (6 bases). Trimming shortened V by 7 bases and J by 2 bases, and 14 bases separated the two germline ends. Germline V CDR1 and CDR2: ENHRY, SYGVKD. The CDR3 is made up of 14 amino acids.

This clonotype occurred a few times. The CDR3 DNA reads TGTGCCAGCAGTTCCTGGGCGGGGGTCTACAATGAGCAGTTCTTC. As protein: CASSSWAGVYNEQFF. V usage is TRBV28 and J usage is TRBJ2-1, with 7 bases lining up with TRBD2. The germline gives CDR1 MDHEN, CDR2 SYDVKM. This CDR3 contains 15 residues. Trimming took 4 bases from V and 3 from J; bases not matched to a gene: 6.

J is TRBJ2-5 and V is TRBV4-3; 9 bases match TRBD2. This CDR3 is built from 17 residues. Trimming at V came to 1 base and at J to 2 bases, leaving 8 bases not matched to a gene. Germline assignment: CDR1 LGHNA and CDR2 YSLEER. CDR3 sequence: CASSQVQAGGRQETQYF. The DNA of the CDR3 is TGCGCCAGCAGCCAAGTGCAGGCGGGGGGGCGGCAAGAGACCCAGTACTTC.

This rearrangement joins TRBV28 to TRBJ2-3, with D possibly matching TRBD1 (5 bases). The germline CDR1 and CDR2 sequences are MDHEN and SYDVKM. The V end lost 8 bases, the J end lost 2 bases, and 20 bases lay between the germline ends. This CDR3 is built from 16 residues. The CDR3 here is CASRPSRQLLTDTQYF. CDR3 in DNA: TGTGCCAGCCGTCCTTCCCGACAGCTGCTCACAGATACGCAGTATTTT.

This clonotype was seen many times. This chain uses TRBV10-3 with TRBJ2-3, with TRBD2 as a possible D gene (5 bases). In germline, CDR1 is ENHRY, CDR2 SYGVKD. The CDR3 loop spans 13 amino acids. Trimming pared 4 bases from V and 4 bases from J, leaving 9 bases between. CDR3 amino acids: CAISAGVADTQYF. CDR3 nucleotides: TGTGCCATCAGTGCCGGGGTGGCAGATACGCAGTATTTT.

CDR3 residues: CASSLVVYSYEQYF. The CDR3 region has the DNA TGTGCCAGCAGTTTAGTAGTTTACTCCTACGAGCAGTACTTC. The J gene is TRBJ2-7, the V gene TRBV12-3 or TRBV12-4; D remains ambiguous. The CDR3 is 14 amino acids. Trimming removed 1 base from V and 0 bases from J, with 7 bases in between.

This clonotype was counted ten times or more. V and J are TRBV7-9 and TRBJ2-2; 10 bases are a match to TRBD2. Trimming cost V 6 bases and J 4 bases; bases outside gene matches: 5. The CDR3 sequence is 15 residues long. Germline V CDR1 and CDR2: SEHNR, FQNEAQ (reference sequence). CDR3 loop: CASSSSGRGTGELFF. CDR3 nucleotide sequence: TGTGCCAGCAGTTCAAGCGGGAGGGGCACCGGGGAGCTGTTTTTT.

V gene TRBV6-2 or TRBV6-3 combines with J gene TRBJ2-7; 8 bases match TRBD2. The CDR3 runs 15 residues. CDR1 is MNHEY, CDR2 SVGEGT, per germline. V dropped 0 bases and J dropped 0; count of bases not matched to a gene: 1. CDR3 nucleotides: TGTGCCAGCAGTTACTCAGGACTAGCCTCCTACGAGCAGTACTTC. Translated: CASSYSGLASYEQYF.

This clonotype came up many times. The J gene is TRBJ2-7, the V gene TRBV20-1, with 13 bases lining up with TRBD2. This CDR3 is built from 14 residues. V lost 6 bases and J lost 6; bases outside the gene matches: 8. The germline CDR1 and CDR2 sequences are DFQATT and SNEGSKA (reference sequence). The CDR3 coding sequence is TGCAGTGCCAGGACTAGCGGGAGTAGTAGCGAGCAGTACTTC. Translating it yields CSARTSGSSSEQYF.

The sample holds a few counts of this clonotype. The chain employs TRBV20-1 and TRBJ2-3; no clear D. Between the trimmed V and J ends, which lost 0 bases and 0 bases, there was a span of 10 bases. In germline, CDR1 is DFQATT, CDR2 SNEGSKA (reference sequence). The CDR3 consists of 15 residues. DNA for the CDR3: TGCAGTGCTAGAGATCGGCTATCTAGCACAGATACGCAGTATTTT. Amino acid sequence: CSARDRLSSTDTQYF.

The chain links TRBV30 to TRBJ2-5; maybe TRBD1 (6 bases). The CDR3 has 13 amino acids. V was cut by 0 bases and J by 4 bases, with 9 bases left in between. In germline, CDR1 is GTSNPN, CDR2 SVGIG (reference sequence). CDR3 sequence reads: CAWSVNRAETQYF. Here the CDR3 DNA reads TGTGCCTGGAGTGTGAACAGGGCAGAGACCCAGTACTTC. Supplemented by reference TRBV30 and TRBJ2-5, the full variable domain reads SQTIHQWPATLVQPVGSPLSLECTVEGTSNPNLYWYRQAAGRGLQLLFYSVGIGQISSEVPQNLSASRPQDRQFILSSKKLLLSDSGFYLCAWSVNRAETQYFGPGTRLLVL.

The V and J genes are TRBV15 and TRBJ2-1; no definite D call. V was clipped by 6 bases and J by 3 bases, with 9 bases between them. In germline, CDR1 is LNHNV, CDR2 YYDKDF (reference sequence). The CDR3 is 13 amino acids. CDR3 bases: TGTGCCACCAGTGGCGACGACTACAATGAGCAGTTCTTC. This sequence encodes CATSGDDYNEQFF.

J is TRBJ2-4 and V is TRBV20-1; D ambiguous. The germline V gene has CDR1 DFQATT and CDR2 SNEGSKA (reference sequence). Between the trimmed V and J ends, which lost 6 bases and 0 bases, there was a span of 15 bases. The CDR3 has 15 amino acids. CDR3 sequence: CSAVLKQLAKNIQYF. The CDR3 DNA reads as TGCAGTGCCGTACTAAAACAGCTAGCCAAAAACATTCAGTACTTC.

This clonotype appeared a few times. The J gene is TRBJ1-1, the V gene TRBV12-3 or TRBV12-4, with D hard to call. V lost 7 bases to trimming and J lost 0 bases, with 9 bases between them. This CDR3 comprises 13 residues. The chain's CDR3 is CASIQNLNTEAFF. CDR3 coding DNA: TGTGCCAGCATTCAAAATCTGAACACTGAAGCTTTCTTT.

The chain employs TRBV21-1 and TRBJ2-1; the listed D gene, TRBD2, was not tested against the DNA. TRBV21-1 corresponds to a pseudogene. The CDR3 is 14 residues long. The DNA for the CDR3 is TGTGCCAGCAGCAAAGTAAGGAGCGGAAATGAGCAGTTCTTC. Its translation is CASSKVRSGNEQFF.

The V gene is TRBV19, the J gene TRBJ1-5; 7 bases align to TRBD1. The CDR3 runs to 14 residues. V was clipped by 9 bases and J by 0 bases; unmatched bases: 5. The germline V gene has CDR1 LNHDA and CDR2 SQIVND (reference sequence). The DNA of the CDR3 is TGTGCCAGCTGTACAGGGGATAGCAATCAGCCCCAGCATTTT. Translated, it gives CASCTGDSNQPQHF. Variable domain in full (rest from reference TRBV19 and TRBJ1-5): DGGITQSPKYLFRKEGQNVTLSCEQNLNHDAMYWYRQDPGQGLRLIYYSQIVNDFQKGDIAEGYSVSREKKESFPLTVTSAQKNPTAFYLCASCTGDSNQPQHFGDGTRLSIL.

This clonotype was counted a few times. The DNA for the CDR3 is TGTGCCAGCAGCTCCATCCACGAGCAGTACTTC. Translated: CASSSIHEQYF. V usage is TRBV7-9 and J usage is TRBJ2-7; D uncertain. This CDR3 contains 11 residues. Trimming cost V 4 bases and J 5 bases, with 6 bases left between them. Germline V gene sequence: CDR1 SEHNR, CDR2 FQNEAQ (reference sequence).

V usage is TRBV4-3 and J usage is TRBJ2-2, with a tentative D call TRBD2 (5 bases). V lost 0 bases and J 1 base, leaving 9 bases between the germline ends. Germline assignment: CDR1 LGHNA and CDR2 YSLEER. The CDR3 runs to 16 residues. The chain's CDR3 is CASSQEAAQNTGELFF. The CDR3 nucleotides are TGCGCCAGCAGCCAAGAAGCGGCGCAGAACACCGGGGAGCTGTTTTTT.

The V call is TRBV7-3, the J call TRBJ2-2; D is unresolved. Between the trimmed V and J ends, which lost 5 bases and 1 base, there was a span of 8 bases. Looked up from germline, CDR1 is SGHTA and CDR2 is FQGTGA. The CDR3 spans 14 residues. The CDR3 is CASSPNKNTGELFF. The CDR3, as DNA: TGTGCCAGCAGCCCCAATAAGAACACCGGGGAGCTGTTTTTT.

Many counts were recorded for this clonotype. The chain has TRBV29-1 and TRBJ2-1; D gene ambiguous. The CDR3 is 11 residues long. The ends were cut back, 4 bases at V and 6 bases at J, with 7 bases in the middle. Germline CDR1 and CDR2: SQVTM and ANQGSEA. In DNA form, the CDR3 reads TGCAGCGTTGGTAGGGCCAATGAGCAGTTCTTC. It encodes CSVGRANEQFF.

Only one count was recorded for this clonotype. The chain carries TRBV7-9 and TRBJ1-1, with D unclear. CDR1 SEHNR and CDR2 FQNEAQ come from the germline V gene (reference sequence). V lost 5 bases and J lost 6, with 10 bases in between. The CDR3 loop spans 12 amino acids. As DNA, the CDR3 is TGTGCCAGCAGCGTTGGACCCGCTGAAGCTTTCTTT. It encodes CASSVGPAEAFF.